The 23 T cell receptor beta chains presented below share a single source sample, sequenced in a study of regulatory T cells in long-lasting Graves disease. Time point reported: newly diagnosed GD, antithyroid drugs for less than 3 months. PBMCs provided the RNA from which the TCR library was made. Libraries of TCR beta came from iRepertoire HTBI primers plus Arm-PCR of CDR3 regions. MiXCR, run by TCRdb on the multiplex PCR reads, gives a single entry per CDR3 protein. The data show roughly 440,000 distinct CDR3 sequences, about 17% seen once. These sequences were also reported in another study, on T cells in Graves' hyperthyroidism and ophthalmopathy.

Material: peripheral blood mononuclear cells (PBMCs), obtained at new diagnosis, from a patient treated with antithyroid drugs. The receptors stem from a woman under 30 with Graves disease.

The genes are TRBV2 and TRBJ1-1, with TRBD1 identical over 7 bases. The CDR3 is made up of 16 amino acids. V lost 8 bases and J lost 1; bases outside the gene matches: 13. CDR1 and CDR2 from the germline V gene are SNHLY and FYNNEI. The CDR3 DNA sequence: TGTGCCAGCTCCCCAACCGGGACAGTGGGGAACACTGAAGCTTTCTTT. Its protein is CASSPTGTVGNTEAFF. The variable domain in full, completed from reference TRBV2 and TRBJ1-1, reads EPEVTQTPSHQVTQMGQEVILRCVPISNHLYFYWYRQILGQKVEFLVSFYNNEISEKSEIFDDQFSVERPDGSNFTLKIRSTKLEDSAMYFCASSPTGTVGNTEAFFGQGTRLTVV.

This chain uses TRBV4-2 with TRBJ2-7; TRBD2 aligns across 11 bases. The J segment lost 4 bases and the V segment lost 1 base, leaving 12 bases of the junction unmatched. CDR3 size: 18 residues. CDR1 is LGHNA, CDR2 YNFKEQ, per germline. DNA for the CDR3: TGTGCCAGCAGCCAAGTCGGTCTAGCGGGAGGCCTGGGTTACGAGCAGTACTTC. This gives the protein CASSQVGLAGGLGYEQYF.

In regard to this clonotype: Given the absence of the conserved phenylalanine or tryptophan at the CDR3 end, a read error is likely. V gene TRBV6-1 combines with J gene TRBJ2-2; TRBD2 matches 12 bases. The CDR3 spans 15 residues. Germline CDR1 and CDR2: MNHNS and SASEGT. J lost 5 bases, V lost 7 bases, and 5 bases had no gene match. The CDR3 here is CASNQGLAGTGELFS. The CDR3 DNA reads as TGTGCCAGCAACCAAGGACTAGCGGGAACCGGGGAGCTGTTTTCT.

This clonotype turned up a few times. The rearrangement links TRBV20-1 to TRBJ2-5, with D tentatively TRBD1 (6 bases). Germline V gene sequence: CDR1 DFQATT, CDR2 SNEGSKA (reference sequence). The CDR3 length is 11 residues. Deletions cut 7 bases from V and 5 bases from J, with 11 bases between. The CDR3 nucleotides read TGCAGTGTACAGGGCGGCGAGACCCAGTACTTC. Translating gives CSVQGGETQYF.

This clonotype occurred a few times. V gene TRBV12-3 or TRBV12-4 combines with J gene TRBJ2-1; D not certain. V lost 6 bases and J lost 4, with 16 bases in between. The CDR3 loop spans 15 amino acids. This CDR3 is CASSPSQARYNEQFF. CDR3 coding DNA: TGTGCCAGCAGCCCGAGCCAAGCTAGGTACAATGAGCAGTTCTTC.

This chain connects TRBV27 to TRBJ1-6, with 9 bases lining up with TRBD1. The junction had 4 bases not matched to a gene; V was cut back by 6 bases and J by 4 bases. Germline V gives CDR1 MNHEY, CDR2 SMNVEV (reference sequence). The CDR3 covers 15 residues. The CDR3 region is CASSGGTGYNSPLHF. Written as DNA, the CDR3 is TGTGCCAGCAGCGGGGGGACAGGGTATAATTCACCCCTCCACTTT.

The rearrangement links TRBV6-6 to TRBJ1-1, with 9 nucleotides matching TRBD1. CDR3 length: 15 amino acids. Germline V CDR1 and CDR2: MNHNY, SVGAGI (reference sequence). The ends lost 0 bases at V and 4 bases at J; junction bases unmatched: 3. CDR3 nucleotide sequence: TGTGCCAGCAGTTACTCGATGACAGGGGGCACTGAAGCTTTCTTT. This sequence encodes CASSYSMTGGTEAFF.

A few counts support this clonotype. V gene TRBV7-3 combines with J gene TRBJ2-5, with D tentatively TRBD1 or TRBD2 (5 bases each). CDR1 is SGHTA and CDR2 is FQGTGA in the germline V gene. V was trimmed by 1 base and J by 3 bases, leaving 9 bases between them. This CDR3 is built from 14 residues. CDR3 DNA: TGTGCCAGCAGCTTAATTGGGGGTAAAGAGACCCAGTACTTC. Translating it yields CASSLIGGKETQYF.

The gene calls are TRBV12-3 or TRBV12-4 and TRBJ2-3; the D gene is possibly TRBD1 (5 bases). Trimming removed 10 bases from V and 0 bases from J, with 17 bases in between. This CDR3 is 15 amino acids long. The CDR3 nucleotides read TGTGCCAACAGGTCCACCAGTACTAGCACAGATACGCAGTATTTT. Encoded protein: CANRSTSTSTDTQYF.

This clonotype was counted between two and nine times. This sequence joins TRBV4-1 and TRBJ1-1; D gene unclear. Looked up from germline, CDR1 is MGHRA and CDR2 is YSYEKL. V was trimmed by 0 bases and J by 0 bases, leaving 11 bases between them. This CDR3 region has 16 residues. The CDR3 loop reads CASSQEQTSMNTEAFF. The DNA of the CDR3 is TGCGCCAGCAGCCAAGAACAGACTAGTATGAACACTGAAGCTTTCTTT.

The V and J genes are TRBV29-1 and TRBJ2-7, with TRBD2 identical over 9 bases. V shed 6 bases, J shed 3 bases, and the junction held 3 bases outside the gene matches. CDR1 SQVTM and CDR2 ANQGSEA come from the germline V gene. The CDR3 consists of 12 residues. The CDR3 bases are TGCAGCGTATTAGCGGGAGTCTACGAGCAGTACTTC. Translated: CSVLAGVYEQYF.

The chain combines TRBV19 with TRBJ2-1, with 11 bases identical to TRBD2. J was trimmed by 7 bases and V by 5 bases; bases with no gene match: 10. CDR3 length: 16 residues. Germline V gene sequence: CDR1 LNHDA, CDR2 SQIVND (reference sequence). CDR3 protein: CASSLVTSGILNEQFF. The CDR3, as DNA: TGTGCCAGTAGTCTCGTGACTAGCGGGATTCTTAATGAGCAGTTCTTC. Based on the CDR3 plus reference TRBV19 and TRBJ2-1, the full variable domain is DGGITQSPKYLFRKEGQNVTLSCEQNLNHDAMYWYRQDPGQGLRLIYYSQIVNDFQKGDIAEGYSVSREKKESFPLTVTSAQKNPTAFYLCASSLVTSGILNEQFFGPGTRLTVL.

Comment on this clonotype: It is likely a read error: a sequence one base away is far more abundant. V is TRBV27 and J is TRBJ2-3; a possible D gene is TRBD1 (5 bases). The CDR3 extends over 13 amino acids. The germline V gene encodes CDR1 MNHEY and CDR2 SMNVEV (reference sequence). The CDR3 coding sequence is TGTGCCAGCTGTTTAGGGGTAGCAGATACGCAGTATTTT. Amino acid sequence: CASCLGVADTQYF.

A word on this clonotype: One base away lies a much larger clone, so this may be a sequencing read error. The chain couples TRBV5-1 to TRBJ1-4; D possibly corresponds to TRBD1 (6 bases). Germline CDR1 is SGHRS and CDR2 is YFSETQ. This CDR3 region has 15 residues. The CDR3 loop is CASSLWGTNNDKLFF. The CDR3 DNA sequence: TGTGCCAGCAGCTTGTGGGGGACAAATAATGATAAACTGTTTTTT.

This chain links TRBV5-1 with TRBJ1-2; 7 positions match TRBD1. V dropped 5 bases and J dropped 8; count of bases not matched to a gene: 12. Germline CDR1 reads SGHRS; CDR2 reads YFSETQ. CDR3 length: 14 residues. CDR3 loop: CASRGDSTSLGYTF. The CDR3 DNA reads TGCGCCAGCAGAGGGGACAGTACTAGTTTGGGCTACACCTTC.

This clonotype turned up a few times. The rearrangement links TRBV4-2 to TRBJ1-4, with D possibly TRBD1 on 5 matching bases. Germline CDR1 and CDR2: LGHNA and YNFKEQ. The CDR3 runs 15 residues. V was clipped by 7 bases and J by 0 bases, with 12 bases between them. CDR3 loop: CASTLDTSTNEKLFF. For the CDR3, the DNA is TGTGCCAGCACCCTGGACACCTCAACTAATGAAAAACTGTTTTTT.

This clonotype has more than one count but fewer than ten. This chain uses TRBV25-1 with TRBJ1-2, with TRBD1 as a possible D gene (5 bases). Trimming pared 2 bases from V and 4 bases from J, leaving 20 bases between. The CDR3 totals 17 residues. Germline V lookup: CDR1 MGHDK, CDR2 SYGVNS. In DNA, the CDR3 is TGTGCCAGCAGTGAACGAAGTGGTCTCGGGGGAAGCTATGGCTACACCTTC. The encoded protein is CASSERSGLGGSYGYTF.

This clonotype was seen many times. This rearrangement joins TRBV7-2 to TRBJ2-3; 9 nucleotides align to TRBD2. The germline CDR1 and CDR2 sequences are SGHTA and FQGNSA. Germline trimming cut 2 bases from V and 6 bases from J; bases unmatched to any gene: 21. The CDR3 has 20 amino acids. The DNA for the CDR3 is TGTGCCAGCAGCTTATATGGACGGGTTGGCGGGAGGGGTCGCGCGGATACGCAGTATTTT. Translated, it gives CASSLYGRVGGRGRADTQYF.

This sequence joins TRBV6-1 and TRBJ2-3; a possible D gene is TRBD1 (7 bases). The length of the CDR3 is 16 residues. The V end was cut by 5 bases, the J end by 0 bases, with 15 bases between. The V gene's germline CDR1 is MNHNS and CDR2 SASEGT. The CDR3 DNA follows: TGTGCCAGCAGTATCAACAGGGGACTGAGCACAGATACGCAGTATTTT. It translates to CASSINRGLSTDTQYF.

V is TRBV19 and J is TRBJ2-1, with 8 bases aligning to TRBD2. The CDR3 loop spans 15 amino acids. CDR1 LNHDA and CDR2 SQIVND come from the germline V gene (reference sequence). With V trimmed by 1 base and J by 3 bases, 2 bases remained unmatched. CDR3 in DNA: TGTGCCAGTAGTATAGCGGGGGGGTTCTACAATGAGCAGTTCTTC. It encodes CASSIAGGFYNEQFF.

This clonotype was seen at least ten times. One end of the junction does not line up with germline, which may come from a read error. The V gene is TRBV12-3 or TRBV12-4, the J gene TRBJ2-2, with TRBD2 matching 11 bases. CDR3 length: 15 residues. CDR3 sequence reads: CASSVAGGLDGELFF. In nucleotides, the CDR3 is TGTGCCAGCAGTGTAGCGGGAGGGCTTGACGGGGAGCTGTTTTTT.

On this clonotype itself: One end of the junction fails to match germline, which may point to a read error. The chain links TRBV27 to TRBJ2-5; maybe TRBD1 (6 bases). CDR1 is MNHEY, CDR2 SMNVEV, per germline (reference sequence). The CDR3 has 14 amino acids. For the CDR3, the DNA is TGTGCCAGCAGTATATCGACAGGACACAATGAGCAGTTCTTT. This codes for CASSISTGHNEQFF.

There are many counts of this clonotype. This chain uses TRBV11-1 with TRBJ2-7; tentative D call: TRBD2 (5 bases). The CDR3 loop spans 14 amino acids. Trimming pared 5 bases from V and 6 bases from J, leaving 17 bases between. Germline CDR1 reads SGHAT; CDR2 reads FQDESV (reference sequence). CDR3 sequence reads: CASSQGREFGEQYF. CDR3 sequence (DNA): TGTGCCAGCAGCCAAGGAAGGGAGTTTGGCGAGCAGTACTTC.